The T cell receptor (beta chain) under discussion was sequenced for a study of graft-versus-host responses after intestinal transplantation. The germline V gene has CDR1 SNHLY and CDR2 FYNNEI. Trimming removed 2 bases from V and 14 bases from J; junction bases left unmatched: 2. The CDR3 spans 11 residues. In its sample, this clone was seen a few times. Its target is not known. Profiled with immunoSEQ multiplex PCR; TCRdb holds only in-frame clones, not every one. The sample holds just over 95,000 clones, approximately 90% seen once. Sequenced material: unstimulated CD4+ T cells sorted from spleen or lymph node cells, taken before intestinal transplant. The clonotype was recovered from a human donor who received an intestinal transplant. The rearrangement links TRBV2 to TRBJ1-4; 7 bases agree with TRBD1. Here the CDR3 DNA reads TGTGCCAGCAGTGAACTCAGGGGGCTGTTTTTT. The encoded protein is CASSELRGLFF. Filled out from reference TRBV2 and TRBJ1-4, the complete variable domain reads EPEVTQTPSHQVTQMGQEVILRCVPISNHLYFYWYRQILGQKVEFLVSFYNNEISEKSEIFDDQFSVERPDGSNFTLKIRSTKLEDSAMYFCASSELRGLFFGSGTQLSVL.